One sample yielded the 15 T cell receptor beta chains listed below, sequenced in a study of shared clonotypes between healthy human individuals. Using immunoSEQ multiplex PCR, the repertoire was profiled, and TCRdb retains in-frame clones only, with some absent. The sample gives 2 million or so clones, 95% of which show up once; about 0.13% is in the top ten. The sequencing input was naive CD4+ T cells sorted from blood. Indicated subset: CD45RA+ positively selected. The source is a man aged 18 to 29 in good health.

This chain links TRBV6-5 with TRBJ2-5, with D tentatively TRBD1 (6 bases). Deletions cut 5 bases from V and 5 bases from J, with 18 bases between. CDR3 length: 15 amino acids. From germline, CDR1 is MNHEY and CDR2 SVGAGI. CDR3 in DNA: TGTGCCAGCAGTGGCTGGACAGCCAAGGGGGAGACCCAGTACTTC. Protein sequence: CASSGWTAKGETQYF.

This clone has a single count. V usage is TRBV19 and J usage is TRBJ2-5, with 8 bases matching TRBD2. V trimming: 5 bases; J trimming: 5 bases; junction bases outside the gene matches: 4. CDR1 and CDR2 (germline): LNHDA, SQIVND (reference sequence). This CDR3 is 13 amino acids long. DNA for the CDR3: TGTGCCAGTAGTGGGGGCGGGAGGGAGACCCAGTACTTC. This sequence encodes CASSGGGRETQYF.

V gene TRBV4-1 combines with J gene TRBJ1-4; the match to TRBD1 covers 7 bases. The CDR3 sequence is 16 residues long. CDR1 MGHRA and CDR2 YSYEKL come from the germline V gene. V dropped 4 bases and J dropped 2; count of bases not matched to a gene: 7. The CDR3, as DNA: TGCGCCAGCAGCCTACAGGGGTCTTCGACTAATGAAAAACTGTTTTTT. This encodes CASSLQGSSTNEKLFF.

The chain recombines TRBV10-3 with TRBJ2-5; perhaps TRBD1 as D (6 bases). Germline-derived CDR1 and CDR2 are ENHRY and SYGVKD. V lost 8 bases and J lost 1, with 8 bases in between. This CDR3 region has 12 residues. CDR3 in DNA: TGTGCCATCGGACAGCCCCAAGAGACCCAGTACTTC. Protein product: CAIGQPQETQYF.

This chain uses TRBV27 with TRBJ2-3, with a tentative D call TRBD2 (5 bases). V lost 5 bases and J 8 bases, leaving 20 bases between the germline ends. The CDR3 is 15 amino acids. Germline loops: CDR1 MNHEY, CDR2 SMNVEV (reference sequence). The CDR3, as DNA: TGTGCCAGCAGTCCAGGAGGCCGGGTAATGAGTACGCAGTATTTT. This translates into CASSPGGRVMSTQYF.

The genes are TRBV9 and TRBJ2-2, with a possible D match to TRBD2 (6 bases). V gave up 3 bases and J gave up 4 bases, with 16 bases separating them. The germline V gene has CDR1 SGDLS and CDR2 YYNGEE. The CDR3 is 16 residues long. The CDR3 nucleotides read TGTGCCAGCAGCGCTACGACTAGTGTTCGCACCGGGGAGCTGTTTTTT. This sequence encodes CASSATTSVRTGELFF. The full variable domain, in which reference TRBV9 and TRBJ2-2 provide the parts outside the CDR3, is DSGVTQTPKHLITATGQRVTLRCSPRSGDLSVYWYQQSLDQGLQFLIQYYNGEERAKGNILERFSAQQFPDLHSELNLSSLELGDSALYFCASSATTSVRTGELFFGEGSRLTVL.

This clone has a single count. The CDR3 nucleotides are TGTGCCAGCACCTCCCCGGACAGGGTTGCCGGGGAGCTGTTTTTT. It encodes CASTSPDRVAGELFF. The chain has TRBV28 and TRBJ2-2; 8 nucleotides align to TRBD1. Germline V lookup: CDR1 MDHEN, CDR2 SYDVKM. CDR3 length: 15 amino acids. V lost 7 bases, J lost 6 bases, and 10 bases stayed unmatched.

The rearrangement uses TRBV5-1 and TRBJ2-3; weak D call: TRBD2 (5 bases). This CDR3 spans 13 amino acids. Trimming stripped 7 bases from V and 4 bases from J, with 13 bases between. Germline lookup yields CDR1 SGHRS and CDR2 YFSETQ. The CDR3 bases are TGCGCCAGCGAAATCGGAGGATCAGATACGCAGTATTTT. Translated: CASEIGGSDTQYF. Full variable domain (remainder filled in from reference TRBV5-1 and TRBJ2-3): KAGVTQTPRYLIKTRGQQVTLSCSPISGHRSVSWYQQTPGQGLQFLFEYFSETQRNKGNFPGRFSGRQFSNSRSEMNVSTLELGDSALYLCASEIGGSDTQYFGPGTRLTVL.

The V gene is TRBV7-9, the J gene TRBJ2-3; the D gene is possibly TRBD1 (6 bases). Germline CDR1 is SEHNR and CDR2 is FQNEAQ (reference sequence). The V and J ends lost 3 bases and 7 bases respectively, with 11 bases between them. The CDR3 length is 13 residues. CDR3: CASSFAGTNTQYF. The DNA of the CDR3 is TGTGCCAGCAGCTTTGCAGGGACAAATACGCAGTATTTT.

On this clone itself: Other DNA sequences in the same sample also yield this CDR3. V gene TRBV19 combines with J gene TRBJ2-7, with 7 positions matching TRBD1. The CDR3 spans 13 residues. The germline V gene has CDR1 LNHDA and CDR2 SQIVND (reference sequence). The trim removed 3 bases at V and 3 bases at J, leaving 2 bases unmatched. CDR3: CASSMRQGYEQYF. The DNA for the CDR3 is TGTGCCAGTAGTATGAGACAGGGCTACGAGCAGTACTTC.

The chain is built from TRBV11-3 and TRBJ1-2; D not certain. The germline V gene has CDR1 SGHNT and CDR2 YENEEA. The CDR3 loop spans 13 amino acids. V was cut by 4 bases and J by 3 bases, with 9 bases left in between. DNA for the CDR3: TGTGCCAGCAGCTCTCTTCTATACTATGGCTACACCTTC. This codes for CASSSLLYYGYTF. Using reference TRBV11-3 and TRBJ1-2 for the parts outside the CDR3, the full variable domain is EAGVVQSPRYKIIEKKQPVAFWCNPISGHNTLYWYLQNLGQGPELLIRYENEEAVDDSQLPKDRFSAERLKGVDSTLKIQPAELGDSAVYLCASSSLLYYGYTFGSGTRLTVV.

The rearrangement uses TRBV5-6 and TRBJ1-2, with a possible D match to TRBD1 (6 bases). V lost 0 bases and J 5 bases, leaving 26 bases between the germline ends. Germline values: CDR1 SGHDT, CDR2 YYEEEE. This CDR3 has 19 residues. The CDR3 region is CASSLAQEQGLFLFYGYTF. The DNA for the CDR3 is TGTGCCAGCAGCTTGGCCCAGGAACAGGGTCTTTTCCTATTTTATGGCTACACCTTC.

The chain combines TRBV5-8 with TRBJ2-3; 9 positions agree with TRBD2. V shed 9 bases and J 1 base; nucleotides not matched to a gene: 3. This CDR3 is 13 amino acids long. In germline, CDR1 is SGHTS, CDR2 YDEGEE. As DNA, the CDR3 is TGTGCCATCCGGACTAGCGGCACAGATACGCAGTATTTT. The encoded protein is CAIRTSGTDTQYF.

This sequence joins TRBV28 and TRBJ2-7; 10 nucleotides agree with TRBD2. The CDR3 covers 16 residues. Germline V gene lookup returns CDR1 MDHEN and CDR2 SYDVKM. V was clipped by 5 bases and J by 4 bases; unmatched bases: 11. CDR3 nucleotide sequence: TGTGCCAGCAGTGAGGATATTAGCGGGGGGTTATACGAGCAGTACTTC. Translated, it gives CASSEDISGGLYEQYF.

The rearrangement uses TRBV5-1 and TRBJ2-2, with 10 bases identical to TRBD2. V lost 6 bases and J lost 5; bases outside the gene matches: 10. Germline V lookup: CDR1 SGHRS, CDR2 YFSETQ. The CDR3 is 16 amino acids. CDR3 coding DNA: TGCGCCAGCACCCCTTCGGCTAGCGGGAGAACCGGGGAGCTGTTTTTT. Translated: CASTPSASGRTGELFF. The full variable domain, rest sourced from reference TRBV5-1 and TRBJ2-2, is KAGVTQTPRYLIKTRGQQVTLSCSPISGHRSVSWYQQTPGQGLQFLFEYFSETQRNKGNFPGRFSGRQFSNSRSEMNVSTLELGDSALYLCASTPSASGRTGELFFGEGSRLTVL.